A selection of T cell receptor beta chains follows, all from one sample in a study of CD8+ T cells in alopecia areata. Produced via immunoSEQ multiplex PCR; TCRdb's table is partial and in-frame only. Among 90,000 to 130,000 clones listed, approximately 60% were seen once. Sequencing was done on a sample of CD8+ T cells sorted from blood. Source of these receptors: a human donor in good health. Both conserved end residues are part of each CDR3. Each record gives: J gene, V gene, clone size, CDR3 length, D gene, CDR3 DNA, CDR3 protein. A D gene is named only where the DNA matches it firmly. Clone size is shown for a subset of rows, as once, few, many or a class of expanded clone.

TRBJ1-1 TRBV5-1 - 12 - TGCGCCAGCAGCTACGACAGCACTGAAGCTTTCTTT CASSYDSTEAFF
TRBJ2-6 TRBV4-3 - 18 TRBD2 TGCGCCAGCAGCCAAGCGGTAGCGGGGAACTCTGGGGCCAACGTCCTGACTTTC CASSQAVAGNSGANVLTF
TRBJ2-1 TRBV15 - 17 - TGTGCCACCAGCAGAGTAAGAGGGCCCAAAACCTACAATGAGCAGTTCTTC CATSRVRGPKTYNEQFF
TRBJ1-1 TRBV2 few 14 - TGTGCCAGCATCCTAAAGGGGGAGTACACTGAAGCTTTCTTT CASILKGEYTEAFF
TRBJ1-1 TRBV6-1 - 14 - TGTGCCAGCAGTGAATGGGGACAGAACACTGAAGCTTTCTTT CASSEWGQNTEAFF
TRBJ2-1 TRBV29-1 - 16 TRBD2 TGCAGCGTTGAAGATCAATGGACTAGCGGGTACAATGAGCAGTTCTTC CSVEDQWTSGYNEQFF
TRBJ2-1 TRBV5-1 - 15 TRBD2 TGCGCCAGCAGCCAGACTAGCGGGGGGGCCGTTGAGCAGTTCTTC CASSQTSGGAVEQFF
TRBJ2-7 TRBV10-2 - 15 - TGCGCCAGCAGTGTAGTAGGGCCCGGTTCCTACGAGCAGTACTTC CASSVVGPGSYEQYF
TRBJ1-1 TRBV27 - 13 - TGTGCCAGCAGTTTAGTACGGAACACTGAAGCTTTCTTT CASSLVRNTEAFF
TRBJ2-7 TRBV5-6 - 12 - TGTGCCAGCAGCTTCGGTTCCCACGAGCAGTACTTC CASSFGSHEQYF
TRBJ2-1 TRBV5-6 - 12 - TGTGCCAGCAGCTTGGGGGACACTCAGGAGTTCTTC CASSLGDTQEFF
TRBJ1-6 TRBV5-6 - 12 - TGTGCCAGCGGGTTTGGTATGTCACCCCTCCACTTT CASGFGMSPLHF